The T cell receptor beta chain described here comes from a study of T cells after yellow fever vaccination. Study-wide context: Preparation used SMART-Seq v4 Ultra Low Input for the low-cell-number fractions. General observations from the study: Contamination by abundant bulk-population clonotypes could be present in FACS-sorted repertoires.

The CDR3 spans 14 residues. Trimming shortened V by 0 bases and J by 7 bases, and 12 bases separated the two germline ends. CDR1 and CDR2 from the germline V gene are GTSNPN and SVGIG (reference sequence). This clonotype was found many times. Its antigen is unidentified. Template switching with 5'RACE generated the TCR cDNA and added a universal primer site and UMIs. TCRdb re-called the 5' RACE reads with MiXCR, one entry per CDR3 protein. The sample shows over 250,000 distinct CDR3 sequences, approximately 4% of them seen only once. This receptor was identified in a man aged 18 to 35 who received the YFV17D yellow fever vaccine. Sequenced material: PBMCs, taken 5 days after the yellow fever booster vaccination. This chain links TRBV30 with TRBJ1-4, with a tentative D call TRBD1 (6 bases). The CDR3, as DNA: TGTGCCTGGAGTGTCCAGGGGTCGGGTGAAAAACTGTTTTTT. This gives the protein CAWSVQGSGEKLFF. The whole variable domain, filled in from reference TRBV30 and TRBJ1-4, reads SQTIHQWPATLVQPVGSPLSLECTVEGTSNPNLYWYRQAAGRGLQLLFYSVGIGQISSEVPQNLSASRPQDRQFILSSKKLLLSDSGFYLCAWSVQGSGEKLFFGSGTQLSVL.